This TCR beta chain was obtained from a study of blood T cell repertoires in COVID-19. As for the study in general: Both acute and convalescent COVID-19 samples were obtained from the United States, Italy and Spain.

Grouping used clinical history reported by participants in a survey and questionnaire. Sequencing used immunoSEQ multiplex PCR; TCRdb keeps in-frame clones, though not all of them. The profile shows some 530,000 clones, roughly nine tenths of them singletons. CDR3 length equals 17 residues. Per the germline V gene, CDR1 is MGHRA and CDR2 is YSYEKL. V shed 1 base and J 5 bases; nucleotides not matched to a gene: 7. The receptor was isolated from a woman aged 60-75 years who had recovered from COVID-19. This sequence joins TRBV4-1 and TRBJ2-5; 13 bases agree with TRBD2. Sequences were obtained from PBMCs or T cells enriched from blood (not recorded which). This CDR3 reads CASSQVTSGGARETQYF. The CDR3 bases are TGCGCCAGCAGCCAAGTTACTAGCGGGGGGGCCAGGGAGACCCAGTACTTC.